This TCR beta chain was sequenced for a study of beta chain features in type 1 diabetes. The study reverse transcribed the entire isolated RNA, so it sequenced expressed TCRB transcripts. Some clones are missing from TCRdb's copy, which holds only in-frame ones; the method was immunoSEQ multiplex PCR. Counted here are around 180,000 clones, 13% occurring once; the ten biggest clones make up approximately 0.62%. Germline CDR1 and CDR2: SGHTA and FQGTGA. CDR3 length: 13 residues. Trimming took 1 base from V and 6 from J, leaving 9 bases between them. The TCR originated in a woman aged 18-30 years in good health. The source material was central memory CD4+ T cells from blood. The chain employs TRBV7-3 and TRBJ1-2; no clear D gene. The CDR3 DNA is TGTGCCAGCAGCTTAATGGCGAGCGATGGCTACACCTTC. Translated: CASSLMASDGYTF.